This TCR beta chain comes out of a study of T and B cells in COVID-19 patients. The study, taken as a whole, reports: No sequencing was yet done of CD4+, regulatory or CD8+ subsets, or of SARS-CoV-2-responsive or tetramer+ sorted cells.

Blood genomic DNA input for TRB amplification was roughly 220-500 ng. Note on this clonotype: The antigen is undetermined. This may arise from a read error, as a much more abundant clone is one base away.

TRB rearrangements were amplified by multiplex PCR with BIOMED2 TRB-A/B primers. MiXCR, applied by TCRdb to the multiplex PCR reads, yields one record per CDR3 protein. The sample lists more than 15,000 distinct CDR3 sequences, 28% seen once, with almost 4.5% in the top ten. The CDR3 is 12 amino acids. Germline CDR1 MNHEY, CDR2 SMNVEV (reference sequence). This TCR derives from a human donor who had recovered from COVID-19. The chain employs TRBV27 and TRBJ1-1; D is uncertain. The sequenced sample consisted of blood. The CDR3 coding sequence is TGTGCCACCAGTAACCGGAACACTGAAGCTTTCTTT. Translated, it gives CATSNRNTEAFF.